The 17 T cell receptor beta chains in this list originate from one sample, sequenced in a study of shared clonotypes between healthy human individuals. Sequenced by immunoSEQ multiplex PCR; TCRdb stores in-frame clones only, minus some. The sample holds over a million clones, 78% seen once. Source material: memory CD4+ T cells from PBMCs. Subset noted: CD45RA-negative fraction. Receptors originate from a man aged 18 to 29 in good health. Some clones in this sample may be carry-over from other donors' samples.

This chain uses TRBV7-2 with TRBJ2-2; TRBD2 matches 9 bases. The CDR3 is 16 residues long. The ends lost 1 base at V and 6 bases at J; junction bases unmatched: 6. Germline V CDR1 and CDR2: SGHTA, FQGNSA. This CDR3 is CASSLVGSGSPGELFF. CDR3 DNA: TGTGCCAGCAGCTTAGTTGGTAGCGGGAGCCCCGGGGAGCTGTTTTTT.

This rearrangement joins TRBV4-2 to TRBJ2-1; 7 positions match TRBD2. Germline loops: CDR1 LGHNA, CDR2 YNFKEQ. The CDR3 sequence is 16 residues long. The V and J ends lost 1 base and 6 bases, in that order; junction bases with no gene match: 9. The CDR3 DNA is TGTGCCAGCAGCCAAGGGGGGAGGGGTCTTGGCAATGAGCAGTTCTTC. This sequence encodes CASSQGGRGLGNEQFF.

This clone was recorded a few times. The genes are TRBV2 and TRBJ2-7; 9 bases match TRBD1. The CDR3 has 17 residues. Germline V CDR1 and CDR2: SNHLY, FYNNEI. Trimming removed 6 bases from V and 6 bases from J; junction bases left unmatched: 18. This CDR3 is CASRPTVGGTGLREQYF. CDR3 DNA sequence: TGTGCCAGCAGGCCCACGGTGGGAGGGACAGGGCTCCGCGAGCAGTACTTC.

This clone was seen just once. This chain links TRBV7-3 with TRBJ2-1; D is unresolved. The CDR3 sequence is 15 residues long. The V gene's germline CDR1 is SGHTA and CDR2 FQGTGA. V gave up 2 bases and J gave up 1 base, with 9 bases separating them. DNA of the CDR3: TGTGCCAGCAGCTTACGCGGAGAGTCCTACAATGAGCAGTTCTTC. Its protein product is CASSLRGESYNEQFF. Full variable domain (rest looked up from reference TRBV7-3 and TRBJ2-1): GAGVSQTPSNKVTEKGKYVELRCDPISGHTALYWYRQSLGQGPEFLIYFQGTGAADDSGLPNDRFFAVRPEGSVSTLKIQRTERGDSAVYLCASSLRGESYNEQFFGPGTRLTVL.

This clone was picked up many times. The chain recombines TRBV7-9 with TRBJ2-3, with 8 bases fitting TRBD2. From germline, CDR1 is SEHNR and CDR2 FQNEAQ (reference sequence). V was pared by 5 bases and J by 2 bases, with 9 bases of the junction left unmatched. The CDR3 has 16 residues. The CDR3 loop is CASSLLLAVTTDTQYF. DNA for the CDR3: TGTGCCAGCAGCCTCCTACTAGCGGTAACCACAGATACGCAGTATTTT.

This clone was seen only once. This sequence joins TRBV25-1 and TRBJ2-3; no clear D. Germline V lookup: CDR1 MGHDK, CDR2 SYGVNS. The V end lost 1 base, the J end lost 3 bases, and 2 bases lay between the germline ends. This CDR3 spans 12 amino acids. The CDR3 DNA is TGTGCCAGCAGTGAATGGACAGATACGCAGTATTTT. It translates to CASSEWTDTQYF.

The V gene is TRBV6-5, the J gene TRBJ2-7; tentatively, D is TRBD1 (6 bases). CDR3 size: 15 residues. Deletions cut 0 bases from V and 3 bases from J, with 12 bases between. Per germline, CDR1 MNHEY and CDR2 SVGAGI. DNA for the CDR3: TGTGCCAGCAGTTACTCGATGGCCAGGGGCTACGAGCAGTACTTC. Translation gives CASSYSMARGYEQYF.

The gene calls are TRBV10-3 and TRBJ2-7; D may be TRBD2 (6 bases). The CDR3 consists of 14 residues. The V end was cut by 7 bases, the J end by 2 bases, with 15 bases between. From germline, CDR1 is ENHRY and CDR2 SYGVKD. This CDR3 is CAITDRGGPYEQYF. The CDR3 DNA follows: TGTGCCATCACGGATCGGGGAGGCCCCTACGAGCAGTACTTC.

This sequence joins TRBV7-9 and TRBJ2-5; D might be TRBD1 (6 bases). In germline, CDR1 is SEHNR, CDR2 FQNEAQ (reference sequence). V lost 1 base and J lost 5, with 17 bases in between. CDR3 size: 16 residues. CDR3 DNA: TGTGCCAGCAGCTTAGGAGCTCGGCAGGGGCATGAGACCCAGTACTTC. It specifies CASSLGARQGHETQYF.

This chain joins TRBV7-9 and TRBJ2-7, with 9 bases fitting TRBD2. This CDR3 is 15 amino acids long. The trim removed 5 bases at V and 0 bases at J, leaving 5 bases unmatched. Per germline, CDR1 SEHNR and CDR2 FQNEAQ (reference sequence). The CDR3, as DNA: TGTGCCAGCAGCCCCGGACTAGCGTACTCCTACGAGCAGTACTTC. Translation gives CASSPGLAYSYEQYF.

The rearrangement links TRBV5-1 to TRBJ2-2; D unclear. The CDR3 spans 13 residues. The V gene's germline CDR1 is SGHRS and CDR2 YFSETQ. Trimming left V 2 bases short and J 6 bases short, with 8 bases between. In DNA form, the CDR3 reads TGCGCCAGCAGCTTACCAGGCCCCGGGGAGCTGTTTTTT. Translation: CASSLPGPGELFF.

This clone was counted only a few times. The chain links TRBV5-1 to TRBJ1-1; D may be TRBD1 (6 bases). The CDR3 length is 15 residues. Deletions cut 1 base from V and 1 base from J, with 11 bases between. CDR1 is SGHRS, CDR2 YFSETQ, per germline. CDR3 in amino acids: CASSLLGGGNTEAFF. The CDR3 bases are TGCGCCAGCAGCTTGCTGGGGGGCGGGAACACTGAAGCTTTCTTT.

This clone was recorded once. The chain links TRBV15 to TRBJ2-1; 11 nucleotides align to TRBD1. This CDR3 is built from 14 residues. Germline V CDR1 and CDR2: LNHNV, YYDKDF (reference sequence). V lost 1 base and J lost 10; bases outside the gene matches: 3. This chain's CDR3 is CATSRGTGGMEQFF. The CDR3 DNA sequence: TGTGCCACCAGCAGAGGGACAGGGGGCATGGAGCAGTTCTTC.

The J gene is TRBJ1-1, the V gene TRBV28; 7 bases map to TRBD1. The CDR3 totals 13 residues. In germline, CDR1 is MDHEN, CDR2 SYDVKM. The V gene end was trimmed by 4 bases and the J gene end by 6 bases; junction bases not matched to a gene: 5. Here the CDR3 DNA reads TGTGCCAGCAGTTCTACAGGGGAGCCTGAAGCTTTCTTT. Translation: CASSSTGEPEAFF. The whole variable domain, remainder taken from reference TRBV28 and TRBJ1-1, is DVKVTQSSRYLVKRTGEKVFLECVQDMDHENMFWYRQDPGLGLRLIYFSYDVKMKEKGDIPEGYSVSREKKERFSLILESASTNQTSMYLCASSSTGEPEAFFGQGTRLTVV.

About this clone: This same CDR3 is encoded by further DNA sequences in the sample. The V gene is TRBV14, the J gene TRBJ2-7, with TRBD1 matching 9 bases. Trimming cost V 4 bases and J 2 bases; bases outside gene matches: 3. Germline V gene sequence: CDR1 SGHDN, CDR2 FVKESK. This CDR3 contains 14 residues. CDR3 region: CASSPRQGAYEQYF. As DNA, the CDR3 is TGTGCCAGCAGCCCCAGACAGGGGGCCTACGAGCAGTACTTC.

On this clone itself: Other DNA sequences from this sample encode an identical CDR3 as well. The V gene is TRBV18, the J gene TRBJ2-1; 13 bases are a match to TRBD2. Germline CDR1 and CDR2: KGHSH and LQKENI. The CDR3 loop spans 17 amino acids. V was clipped by 1 base and J by 0 bases; unmatched bases: 0. The CDR3 is CASSPRTSGSSYNEQFF. The CDR3 nucleotides are TGTGCCAGCTCACCACGGACTAGCGGGAGCTCCTACAATGAGCAGTTCTTC.

This chain joins TRBV5-6 and TRBJ2-5, with 7 bases fitting TRBD2. J gave up 6 bases and V 1 base, and 3 bases lay outside the gene matches. Germline V gene sequence: CDR1 SGHDT, CDR2 YYEEEE. The CDR3 length is 13 residues. CDR3 sequence: CASSLWGGKTQYF. The CDR3 DNA reads as TGTGCCAGCAGCTTGTGGGGGGGTAAGACCCAGTACTTC. Using reference TRBV5-6 and TRBJ2-5 for the parts outside the CDR3, the full variable domain is DAGVTQSPTHLIKTRGQQVTLRCSPKSGHDTVSWYQQALGQGPQFIFQYYEEEERQRGNFPDRFSGHQFPNYSSELNVNALLLGDSALYLCASSLWGGKTQYFGPGTRLLVL.